This T cell receptor beta chain stems from a study of blood T cell repertoires in COVID-19 (dated by TCRdb to the early 2020s). Notes on the research overall: Samples from collaborators originated in the United States, Italy and Spain and spanned both the acute and convalescent phases of COVID-19. The material from the prospective study consisted of cDNA or gDNA derived from T cells, B-cell-depleted T cells, or PBMCs. The dataset comprised deeply sampled blood TCRbeta repertoires from subjects exposed to, actively infected with, or recovered from COVID-19. The repertoires were released in a freely available public database meant as a resource for research on the immune response to SARS-CoV-2. Samples came from the ongoing ImmuneRACE study (first 160 participants) plus 1,254 subjects from 6 global collaborators. The sample metadata nearly always contained a de-identified subject ID, COVID-19 status, age in years and sex. Where available, HLA class I and class II types were taken from metadata supplied by the sample provider and were not determined by assay-based typing. On the study overall, not on this receptor specifically: Clinical and demographic metadata were provided uncurated, with the amount varying by source and participant.

TCRbeta CDR3 regions were amplified from genomic DNA by means of the immunoSEQ Assay, a bias-controlled multiplex PCR. From the authors' description of their analysis: The number of nucleated cells in each sample was estimated from the amplification of reference gene primers within the assay. Sequence reads were collapsed and filtered to measure the absolute abundance of every unique TCRbeta CDR3 rearrangement. For each sample, productive Simpson clonality was calculated as the square root of Simpson's diversity index across productive rearrangements. TCRdb took over this immuneACCESS table, retaining in-frame rearrangements with V and J assigned. Such tables are incomplete; in checked studies, under half of the missing clones stem from an unresolved V gene, and the remainder is unexplained. That table gives V, J and clone size, and the DNA gave D and trimming. This sample comprises roughly 230,000 clones, 88% of them detected only once. The top ten clonotypes cover approximately 0.7% of the sample.

The CDR3 measures 15 amino acids from cysteine to phenylalanine. Solely the CDR3 DNA is kept, with 45 bases framed from the first base. V and J are truncated by 2 bases and 0 bases respectively, leaving an intervening sequence of 8 bases. From a lookup of the germline V gene (reference sequence), CDR1 and CDR2 are MNHNY and SVGAGI. The collaborating institutions used their own protocols to collect whole blood in K2EDTA tubes. For TCRbeta analysis, collaborators shipped samples as frozen whole blood, isolated PBMCs, or DNA extracted from either of those sample types. For this clone: Its binding antigen is unknown. No quality values exist for individual bases; no much larger clone is one base distant.

Recombination connected TRBV6-6 to TRBJ2-1; the best D guess is TRBD2, with 5 bases matching. Sequenced sample: peripheral blood. The source is a human donor in a cohort sampled during active COVID-19. The sequenced DNA is TGTGCCAGCAGTTACGAGGGAAGCTCCTACAATGAGCAGTTCTTC. This is translated as CASSYEGSSYNEQFF.